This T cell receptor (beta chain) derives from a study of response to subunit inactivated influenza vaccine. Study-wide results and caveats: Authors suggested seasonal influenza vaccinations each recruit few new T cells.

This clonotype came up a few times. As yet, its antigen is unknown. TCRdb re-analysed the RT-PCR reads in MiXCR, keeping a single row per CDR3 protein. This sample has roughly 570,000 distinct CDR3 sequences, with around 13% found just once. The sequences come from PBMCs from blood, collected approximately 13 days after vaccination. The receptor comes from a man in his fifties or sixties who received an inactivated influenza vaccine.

CDR3 amino acids: CASSFMGAYEQYF. As DNA, the CDR3 is TGTGCCAGCAGCTTTATGGGGGCCTACGAGCAGTACTTC. This chain links TRBV5-6 with TRBJ2-7; either TRBD1 or TRBD2 may supply D (5 bases each). This CDR3 contains 13 residues. Germline V lookup: CDR1 SGHDT, CDR2 YYEEEE. Trimming removed 2 bases at V and 2 bases at J, with 8 bases between. Combining the CDR3 with reference TRBV5-6 and TRBJ2-7 gives the whole variable domain DAGVTQSPTHLIKTRGQQVTLRCSPKSGHDTVSWYQQALGQGPQFIFQYYEEEERQRGNFPDRFSGHQFPNYSSELNVNALLLGDSALYLCASSFMGAYEQYFGPGTRLTVT.